A selection of T cell receptor beta chains follows, all from one sample in a study of T-cell reconstitution after alpha-beta-depleted transplantation in children. TCRdb ran MiXCR on the PCR reads and lists one entry per CDR3 protein. The repertoire holds hundreds of thousands of distinct CDR3 sequences, with roughly 13% as singletons. The specimen comprised PBMCs, mostly from graft donor cells, sampled 360 days after TCRalphabeta/CD19-depleted stem cell transplant. The receptor set was obtained from a male patient under 18 who had a stem cell transplant for acute myeloid leukemia, so the T cells may come from the graft donor. Both conserved end residues are part of each CDR3. D genes are given only for firm matches. Clone sizes are given selectively: once, few, many, or a class where the clone is expanded.

d_gene: .; j_gene: TRBJ2-7; abundance: few; v_gene: TRBV2; CDR3nt: TGTGCCAGCAGCGACGTTTGGAGGGGGCTCTACGAGCAGTACTTC; CDR3aa: CASSDVWRGLYEQYF
d_gene: TRBD2; j_gene: TRBJ2-5; abundance: .; v_gene: TRBV4-3; CDR3nt: TGCGCCAGCAGCCAAGATCGGGGGGGGAGGCGAGAGACCCAGTACTTC; CDR3aa: CASSQDRGGRRETQYF
d_gene: TRBD2; j_gene: TRBJ2-2; abundance: few; v_gene: TRBV7-9; CDR3nt: TGTGCCAGCAGCGCGACCGGGACTAGCGGGAACACCGGGGAGCTGTTTTTT; CDR3aa: CASSATGTSGNTGELFF
d_gene: TRBD2; j_gene: TRBJ2-7; abundance: many; v_gene: TRBV29-1; CDR3nt: TGCAGCGCCATTAGCGGGAGGGCCTCCTACGAGCAGTACTTC; CDR3aa: CSAISGRASYEQYF
d_gene: .; j_gene: TRBJ2-7; abundance: .; v_gene: TRBV7-9; CDR3nt: TGTGCCAGCAGCTCCAAGGGGGGGGGCTACGAGCAGTACTTC; CDR3aa: CASSSKGGGYEQYF
d_gene: .; j_gene: TRBJ2-7; abundance: many; v_gene: TRBV28; CDR3nt: TGTGCCAGCAGTTCCAGACTAGGAGTCTACGAGCAGTACTTC; CDR3aa: CASSSRLGVYEQYF
d_gene: .; j_gene: TRBJ2-5; abundance: .; v_gene: TRBV18; CDR3nt: TGTGCCAGCTCACCACTGTCATCGCAGGGCCAAGAGACCCAGTACTTC; CDR3aa: CASSPLSSQGQETQYF
d_gene: .; j_gene: TRBJ2-7; abundance: .; v_gene: TRBV14; CDR3nt: TGTGCCAGCAGCCAAGTCATGGGTTCCTACGAGCAGTACTTC; CDR3aa: CASSQVMGSYEQYF
d_gene: .; j_gene: TRBJ2-2; abundance: many; v_gene: TRBV3-1; CDR3nt: TGTGCCAGCAGCCAAGAGCCCCTCCCTCTTGGGGAGCTGTTTTTT; CDR3aa: CASSQEPLPLGELFF
d_gene: TRBD2; j_gene: TRBJ2-1; abundance: many; v_gene: TRBV12-3/TRBV12-4; CDR3nt: TGTGCCAGCACTTCCGGGACTAGGGATGAGCAGTTCTTC; CDR3aa: CASTSGTRDEQFF
d_gene: TRBD1; j_gene: TRBJ1-2; abundance: .; v_gene: TRBV5-6; CDR3nt: TGTGCCAGCAGCATGGACAGGGGCGGTCCCTCCTATGGCTACACCTTC; CDR3aa: CASSMDRGGPSYGYTF
d_gene: TRBD1; j_gene: TRBJ2-2; abundance: once; v_gene: TRBV12-3/TRBV12-4; CDR3nt: TGTGCCAGCGGCCAGGACAGGCACAACACCGGGGAGCTGTTTTTT; CDR3aa: CASGQDRHNTGELFF
d_gene: TRBD1; j_gene: TRBJ2-7; abundance: .; v_gene: TRBV7-6; CDR3nt: TGTGCCAGCAGCGGGCGACAGGGACCCTACGAGCAGTACTTC; CDR3aa: CASSGRQGPYEQYF
d_gene: TRBD2; j_gene: TRBJ2-1; abundance: .; v_gene: TRBV20-1; CDR3nt: TGCAGTGCTGATGGAACTAGCGGGATTTACAATGAGCAGTTCTTC; CDR3aa: CSADGTSGIYNEQFF
d_gene: .; j_gene: TRBJ2-7; abundance: few; v_gene: TRBV30; CDR3nt: TGTGCATACGGCCGAACCGAGCAGTACTTC; CDR3aa: CAYGRTEQYF
d_gene: .; j_gene: TRBJ2-3; abundance: many; v_gene: TRBV18; CDR3nt: TGTGCCACCTCTCCGCGGACAGATACGCAGTATTTT; CDR3aa: CATSPRTDTQYF
d_gene: .; j_gene: TRBJ2-7; abundance: .; v_gene: TRBV20-1; CDR3nt: TGCAGTGCTGGGGTTATCTACGAGCAGTACTTC; CDR3aa: CSAGVIYEQYF
d_gene: .; j_gene: TRBJ2-1; abundance: many; v_gene: TRBV25-1; CDR3nt: TGTGCCAGCAGTGCCCGACTAGGACGGCAGTTCTTC; CDR3aa: CASSARLGRQFF
d_gene: .; j_gene: TRBJ2-5; abundance: .; v_gene: TRBV2; CDR3nt: TGTGCCAGCACCGTCCTGGGGGTCCCGGACCAAGAGACCCAGTACTTC; CDR3aa: CASTVLGVPDQETQYF
d_gene: .; j_gene: TRBJ2-4; abundance: .; v_gene: TRBV27; CDR3nt: TGTGCCAGCAGTCTCTGGGGCGGTAAAAACATTCAGTACTTC; CDR3aa: CASSLWGGKNIQYF
d_gene: .; j_gene: TRBJ1-5; abundance: .; v_gene: TRBV7-2; CDR3nt: TGTGCCAGCAGCTTAGCGGGACTGAGGAATCAGCCCCAGCATTTT; CDR3aa: CASSLAGLRNQPQHF
d_gene: TRBD2; j_gene: TRBJ2-7; abundance: few; v_gene: TRBV7-2; CDR3nt: TGTGCCAGCAGCTTCCAAGGACTAGCGGGATCATACGAGCAGTACTTC; CDR3aa: CASSFQGLAGSYEQYF
d_gene: .; j_gene: TRBJ2-5; abundance: once; v_gene: TRBV5-1; CDR3nt: TGCGCCAGCAGCCCGGGACAAAGGCAAGACGGAGAGACCCAGTACTTC; CDR3aa: CASSPGQRQDGETQYF
d_gene: TRBD2; j_gene: TRBJ2-3; abundance: .; v_gene: TRBV6-2/TRBV6-3; CDR3nt: TGTGCCAGCAGTTACCCGGGACTAGCGCCAGGTAACACAGATACGCAGTATTTT; CDR3aa: CASSYPGLAPGNTDTQYF
d_gene: TRBD2; j_gene: TRBJ2-5; abundance: few; v_gene: TRBV7-3; CDR3nt: TGTGCCAGCAGCTTATTACTAGCGGGAGAAGAGACCCAGTACTTC; CDR3aa: CASSLLLAGEETQYF
d_gene: .; j_gene: TRBJ2-1; abundance: many; v_gene: TRBV25-1; CDR3nt: TGTGCCAGCAGTGAAAACAGGGTGTGGTACAATGAGCAGTTCTTC; CDR3aa: CASSENRVWYNEQFF
d_gene: TRBD2; j_gene: TRBJ2-7; abundance: many; v_gene: TRBV28; CDR3nt: TGTGCCAGCAGTCGACTAGCGGGAGGGGCCTACGAGCAGTACTTC; CDR3aa: CASSRLAGGAYEQYF
d_gene: TRBD2; j_gene: TRBJ2-2; abundance: .; v_gene: TRBV9; CDR3nt: TGTGCCAGCAGCGGACTAGCGGGAGGAGCCGGGGAGCTGTTTTTT; CDR3aa: CASSGLAGGAGELFF
d_gene: TRBD2; j_gene: TRBJ2-7; abundance: few; v_gene: TRBV12-3/TRBV12-4; CDR3nt: TGTGCCAGCAGTCCCGGACTAGCGGGAGAGTGGGAGCAGTACTTC; CDR3aa: CASSPGLAGEWEQYF
d_gene: .; j_gene: TRBJ2-7; abundance: few; v_gene: TRBV29-1; CDR3nt: TGCAGCGTTGTAGTCAGGGCACTTTCCTACGAGCAGTACTTC; CDR3aa: CSVVVRALSYEQYF
d_gene: .; j_gene: TRBJ2-5; abundance: .; v_gene: TRBV7-2; CDR3nt: TGTGCCAGCAGCTTAGTGGTAGGGTGGGAGACCCAGTACTTC; CDR3aa: CASSLVVGWETQYF
d_gene: .; j_gene: TRBJ2-2; abundance: .; v_gene: TRBV12-3/TRBV12-4; CDR3nt: TGTGCCAGCAGTTTTCTATCTAGGGACACCGGGGAGCTGTTTTTT; CDR3aa: CASSFLSRDTGELFF
d_gene: .; j_gene: TRBJ2-7; abundance: .; v_gene: TRBV18; CDR3nt: TGTGCCAGCTCACCACCGCTGTCCTACGAGCAGTACTTC; CDR3aa: CASSPPLSYEQYF
d_gene: .; j_gene: TRBJ2-5; abundance: .; v_gene: TRBV18; CDR3nt: TGTGCCAGCTCACCCCTTACTCAACAAGAGACCCAGTACTTC; CDR3aa: CASSPLTQQETQYF
d_gene: TRBD2; j_gene: TRBJ2-1; abundance: many; v_gene: TRBV14; CDR3nt: TGTGCCAGCAGCCAAGAACTAGCGGGAATCAATGAGCAGTTCTTC; CDR3aa: CASSQELAGINEQFF
d_gene: .; j_gene: TRBJ2-7; abundance: many; v_gene: TRBV6-2/TRBV6-3; CDR3nt: TGTGCCAGCAGTTACGTGGGAGGCTACGAGCAGTACTTC; CDR3aa: CASSYVGGYEQYF
d_gene: TRBD2; j_gene: TRBJ2-7; abundance: few; v_gene: TRBV6-5; CDR3nt: TGTGCCAGCGGGACTAGCGATTACGAGCAGTACTTC; CDR3aa: CASGTSDYEQYF
d_gene: TRBD1; j_gene: TRBJ1-5; abundance: .; v_gene: TRBV28; CDR3nt: TGTGCCAGCACCAGACAGGGGCCCAATCAGCCCCAGCATTTT; CDR3aa: CASTRQGPNQPQHF
d_gene: .; j_gene: TRBJ2-1; abundance: few; v_gene: TRBV7-3; CDR3nt: TGTGCCAGCAGCTCGACGGACGACTACAATGAGCAGTTCTTC; CDR3aa: CASSSTDDYNEQFF